This T cell receptor (beta chain) was recovered during a study of CD8+ T cells in alopecia areata. Germline assignment: CDR1 SGHTA and CDR2 FQGNSA. With 1 base clipped from V and 9 bases from J, the junction kept 4 bases outside the gene matches. CDR3 length: 14 amino acids. Following RNA extraction, reverse transcription yielded cDNA that acted as the sequencing template. The table came from immunoSEQ multiplex PCR; TCRdb's copy has only in-frame clones and leaves some out. The repertoire holds hundreds of thousands of clones, with 57% as singletons. Here the sequenced sample was CD4+ T cells sorted from blood, taken at week 0. The sequence came from a human donor with alopecia areata. The rearrangement joins TRBV7-2 to TRBJ2-1, with 9 bases fitting TRBD1. The CDR3 protein is CASSLGWGQGEQFF. The CDR3 DNA reads TGTGCCAGCAGCTTAGGGTGGGGACAGGGTGAGCAGTTCTTC.